The T cell receptor beta chain described here comes from a study of cytomegalovirus exposure and HLA in healthy donors (dated by TCRdb to about 2017). Broadly, across the study: In an earlier analysis of 450 to 750 of the donors, around 290 Gb of sequence data and 90 million to 120 million unique TCR beta sequences from about 180 million T cells were reported. A handful of DR-DQ haplotypes were handled as single units for association and clustering because linkage in the cohort was strong. The study aimed to test whether cataloging public T cell receptors could reveal signatures of past pathogen exposure. The number of typed donors differed by locus: roughly 629-640 for A, B, C, DRB1 and DQB1; 500 to 550 for DQA1; approximately 610 for DPA1; and roughly 470 for DPB1. An early release that covered about 640 HLA-typed donors contained around 330 gigabases of sequencing data and tens of millions of unique TCR sequences. Every discovery cohort repertoire had been produced on one sequencing platform. A later genetic analysis used genome-wide SNP genotypes for 398 of the 666 donors, treating that subset as a discovery cohort. In a later analysis, previously published TCR beta repertoires from more than 500 donors were re-analyzed and high-resolution HLA genotyping was added so that TCR occurrence patterns could be studied. Of the 300 to 500 genotyped donors, 80% to 90% were placed in the genetic ancestry cluster associated with self-reported Caucasian donors. Among a few hundred genotyped donors of the cohort, an average of roughly 240,000 unique TCR beta nucleotide sequences were sequenced per donor, roughly 20% of them non-productive. HLA typing covered class I and class II loci at four-digit resolution. In the later analysis, no new phenotypic data were used to find candidate immune exposures; instead, reliance was placed on TCR beta sequences and their occurrence across donors. In an earlier analysis of around 540 of the donors, high-throughput TCR beta sequencing was used to judge whether each TCR beta V gene segment behaved as functional or pseudogenic. Donor age, sex, ethnicity and CMV serostatus were collected together with the repertoire data. To predict cytomegalovirus infection status, the study combined high-throughput TCR immunosequencing, statistical association of individual TCRs with disease status, and machine learning. The T cell repertoires of around 730 subjects were profiled by immunosequencing and related to cytomegalovirus serostatus. Besides the first cohort of roughly 660 subjects, a separate validation cohort made up of about 120 different subjects was used. Beyond this particular receptor, the publication reports: A total of roughly 160 TCR beta chains were listed by the study as associated with cytomegalovirus. According to a later analysis, parvovirus B19, influenza, CMV and Epstein-Barr virus appeared linked to several top co-occurrence clusters. In a later genetic analysis, a missense DCLRE1C variant was associated with V-gene and J-gene trimming of TCR beta chains, and the association was replicated in an independent cohort. Because some donors lacked HLA typing at each locus, the association tests relied only on the typed subset. Across donors, most TCR sequences were observed very rarely, whereas some public TCRs were present in many individuals. The 87-base-pair reads could not distinguish some IMGT-functional V segments, including TRBV6-2 and TRBV6-3, so those segments were excluded. Correlated functional status among segregating V segments might be attributable to linkage disequilibrium, but an unknown experimental factor could not be ruled out. The sequencing pipeline was judged likely to have produced a cluster of highly shared sequence variants as a technical artifact. Most CMV-associated TCR beta chains appeared to be HLA-restricted in a later analysis, and the HLA associations seemed to be driven largely by CMV exposure. When HLA alleles, especially DR and DQ, strongly co-occurred, attributing TCR associations to individual alleles was difficult. A further reported finding was that TCR beta sequences accurately predicted the HLA-A and HLA-B alleles for most subjects in the first cohort. In a later analysis, the rate of TCR association differed among HLA loci, with DRB1 alleles having the most associated TCRs and HLA-C alleles having the fewest. For the cohort, immune exposure information was limited to CMV serostatus. The cohort was sequenced for TCR beta chains only, and without alpha or paired-chain data the features that could be detected were limited. A few of the identified cytomegalovirus-associated TCR beta chains were confirmed in vitro to be specific for cytomegalovirus antigens. In a later analysis, HLA-associated TCR beta chains showed more clonal expansion and lower generation probabilities than non-associated chains that were equally common. In an earlier analysis of approximately 590 of the donors, most TCR beta V segments were observed in productive rearrangements about 87% or about 30% of the time, broadly matching IMGT annotations. Specific HLA alleles were associated with 15,000 to 20,000 TCR beta sequences at a false discovery rate of 0.05 in a later analysis. Because counts were too low, seventeen rarely observed V segments, including chromosome 9 orphons, were excluded from the earlier analysis of 587 of the donors. The classifier was reported to diagnose cytomegalovirus status with high specificity and sensitivity in both the original and validation cohorts. It was suggested by the authors that the approach could potentially be generalized to other disease states and immunological phenotypes. According to a later genetic analysis, donors in an Asian-associated ancestry cluster had fewer N-insertions in productive TCRs than the roughly 700-donor mean. Roughly uniform sequencing depth across donors was assumed in presence/absence analyses, although this assumption may not hold.

In the germline V gene, CDR1 corresponds to SGHDT and CDR2 to YYEEEE. V is reduced by 1 base and J by 8 bases, leaving a spacing of 12 bases between them. CDR3 length: 13 amino acids, cysteine to phenylalanine. The CDR3 DNA has 39 bases and is translated from base 1. The cohort comprised around 690 healthy bone marrow donors. All cohort members were sampled while nominally healthy, although unrecorded immune exposures were likely present. The donor tested CMV seropositive, placing the donor among the 290 or so seropositive members of the cohort. A peripheral blood sample was collected from each donor, and TCR beta sequencing was performed on peripheral blood mononuclear cells. The Qiagen DNeasy Blood Extraction Kit was used to extract genomic DNA from the blood cell samples. Library preparation was by the immunoSEQ multiplex PCR assay. For the multiplex PCR, a mixture combining 60 forward primers for TCR Vbeta segments and 13 reverse primers for TCR Jbeta segments was used. The CDR3 region of rearranged TCR beta genes was amplified from genomic DNA with a multiplex PCR assay. Amplified TCR beta libraries were sequenced as 87-base-pair reads on the Illumina HiSeq System. As for the authors' bioinformatics: In a later analysis, about 80 million unique TCR beta chains were counted across the 690 or so repertoires, and around 11 million of these chains were shared by at least two donors. Raw reads were error-corrected and collapsed into unique sequences by a nearest-neighbor algorithm in which closely related sequences were merged to remove PCR and sequencing errors. Alignment of CDR3 sequences to IMGT reference sequences was used to assign V, D and J gene segments. For a sequence to be retained, at least a six-nucleotide match to both a V gene segment and a J gene segment was required. A rearrangement counted as productive if the CDR3 had no stop codons and remained in frame with V and J, and every other rearrangement counted as non-productive. CDR3 was defined by IMGT convention, running from the second conserved V-encoded cysteine to the conserved J-encoded phenylalanine. In an earlier analysis of around 600 of the donors, sequences lacking an unambiguous match to a single V gene segment were excluded. In an earlier analysis of a few hundred of the donors, V segments were called functional above 56.7% productive rearrangements and were called segregating when the between-donor standard deviation exceeded 5%. A statistical classification framework was developed to diagnose cytomegalovirus status using the catalog of TCR beta chain sequences. In a later analysis, TCR nucleotide sequences were compared against IMGT/GENE-DB human TR gene sequences so that V and J genes could be assigned. In a later analysis, CDR3 sequences and most-parsimonious VDJ recombination scenarios were assigned using the TCRdist pipeline. A later analysis defined each TCR beta chain by its CDR3 amino acid sequence plus V-gene family, and excluded reads lacking a unique V-gene family. A later analysis removed several hundred highly shared, low-generation-probability nucleotide sequences to deal with suspected cross-contamination and a sequencing artifact. For each public chain, a later analysis derived a clonal expansion index from normalized ranks of inferred template counts within each repertoire. A later analysis computed generation probabilities with a VDJ recombination model fitted to out-of-frame rearrangements, and checked the results against IGoR. A later analysis scored TCR-TCR, TCR-HLA and TCR-CMV co-occurrence with hypergeometric tests, applying a repertoire-size bias correction to TCR pairs. A later analysis estimated false discovery rates by permuting HLA or CMV assignments 20 times. A later analysis grouped co-occurring TCRs with DBSCAN, adding TCRdist sequence similarity when clustering within HLA-allele-positive subsets. Co-occurrence clustering excluded repertoires with fewer than 30,000 or more than 120,000 public chains, plus five with anomalous nucleotide sharing. The table was pulled from immuneACCESS by TCRdb, which kept in-frame rearrangements only. Such tables lose some clones; where checked, under half of the loss comes from unresolved V genes, and the rest has no known cause. D and trimming were read from the DNA, whereas the V and J calls and clone size are those reported in that table. The table for this sample lists 130,000 to 150,000 clones; less than 85% of them were counted only once. The ten largest account for 8.8% of the sample.

In this sample, this clone turned up a few times. Its antigen target is currently unknown. Base-call qualities are not available, and no considerably larger clone is one nucleotide away. This sequence uses TRBV5-6 and TRBJ1-1; 5 matching bases give a weak D call of TRBD1. The receptor comes from a woman in her forties or fifties in good health and CMV-seropositive. The sequenced sample was PBMCs. The sequenced DNA is TGTGCCAGCAGCTTGATGGCTGGGGCCGAAGCTTTCTTT. The resulting protein is CASSLMAGAEAFF.